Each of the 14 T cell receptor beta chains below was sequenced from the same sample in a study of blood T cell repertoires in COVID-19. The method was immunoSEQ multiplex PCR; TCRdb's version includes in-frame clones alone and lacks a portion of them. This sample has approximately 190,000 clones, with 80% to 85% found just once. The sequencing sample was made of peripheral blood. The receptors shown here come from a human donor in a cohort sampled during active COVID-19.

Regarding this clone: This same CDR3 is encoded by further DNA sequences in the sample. In DNA, the CDR3 is TGTGCCAGCTCACCAAGACAGGGGGACACCGGGGAGCTGTTTTTT. Translation gives CASSPRQGDTGELFF. The chain recombines TRBV18 with TRBJ2-2; 9 bases match TRBD1. This CDR3 comprises 15 residues. CDR1 and CDR2 (germline): KGHSH, LQKENI. Losses at the gene ends were 2 bases for V and 3 bases for J; bases not matched to a gene: 1. Full variable domain (outside the CDR3, taken from reference TRBV18 and TRBJ2-2): NAGVMQNPRHLVRRRGQEARLRCSPMKGHSHVYWYRQLPEEGLKFMVYLQKENIIDESGMPKERFSAEFPKEGPSILRIQQVVRGDSAAYFCASSPRQGDTGELFFGEGSRLTVL.

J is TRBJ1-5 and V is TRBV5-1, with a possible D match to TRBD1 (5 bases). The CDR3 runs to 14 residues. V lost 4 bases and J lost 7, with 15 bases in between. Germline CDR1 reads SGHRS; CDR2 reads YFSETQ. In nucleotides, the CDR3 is TGCGCCAGCAGCCAAGGAGTGCAGGGACAGCCCCAGCATTTT. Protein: CASSQGVQGQPQHF.

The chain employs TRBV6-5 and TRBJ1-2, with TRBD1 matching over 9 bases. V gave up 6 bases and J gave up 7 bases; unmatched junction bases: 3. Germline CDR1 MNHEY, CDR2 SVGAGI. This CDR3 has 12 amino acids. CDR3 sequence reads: CASSRDRVGYTF. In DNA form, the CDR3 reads TGTGCCAGCAGCCGGGACAGGGTTGGCTACACCTTC.

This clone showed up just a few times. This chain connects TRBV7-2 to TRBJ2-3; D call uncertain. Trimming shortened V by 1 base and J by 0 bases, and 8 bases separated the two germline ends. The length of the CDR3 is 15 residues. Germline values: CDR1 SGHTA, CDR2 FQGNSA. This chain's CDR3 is CASSLVVTSTDTQYF. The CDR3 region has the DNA TGTGCCAGCAGCTTAGTGGTTACAAGCACAGATACGCAGTATTTT.

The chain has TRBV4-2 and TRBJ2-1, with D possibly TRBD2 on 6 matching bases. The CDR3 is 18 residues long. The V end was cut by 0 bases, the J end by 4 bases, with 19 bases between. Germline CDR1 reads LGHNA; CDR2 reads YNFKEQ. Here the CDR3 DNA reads TGTGCCAGCAGCCAAGACTTCGTGGCAGCGGGCAAATACAATGAGCAGTTCTTC. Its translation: CASSQDFVAAGKYNEQFF.

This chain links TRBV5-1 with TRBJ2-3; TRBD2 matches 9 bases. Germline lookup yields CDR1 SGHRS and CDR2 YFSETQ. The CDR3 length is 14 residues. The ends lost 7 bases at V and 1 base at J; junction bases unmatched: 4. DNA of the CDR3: TGCGCCAGCGGACGGACTAGCGGCACAGATACGCAGTATTTT. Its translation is CASGRTSGTDTQYF. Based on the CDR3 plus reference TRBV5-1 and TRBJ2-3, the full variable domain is KAGVTQTPRYLIKTRGQQVTLSCSPISGHRSVSWYQQTPGQGLQFLFEYFSETQRNKGNFPGRFSGRQFSNSRSEMNVSTLELGDSALYLCASGRTSGTDTQYFGPGTRLTVL.

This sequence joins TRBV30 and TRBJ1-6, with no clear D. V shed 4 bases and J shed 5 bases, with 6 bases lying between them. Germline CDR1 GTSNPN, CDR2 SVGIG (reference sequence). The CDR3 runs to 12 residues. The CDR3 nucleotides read TGTGCCTGGACTGTTAATAATTCACCCCTCCACTTT. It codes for CAWTVNNSPLHF.

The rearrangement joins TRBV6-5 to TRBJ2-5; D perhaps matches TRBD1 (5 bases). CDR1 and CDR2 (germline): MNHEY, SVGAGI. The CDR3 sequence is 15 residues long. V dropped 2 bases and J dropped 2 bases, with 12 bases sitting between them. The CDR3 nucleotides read TGTGCCAGCAGTTACCAAGCAGGGAAGCAAGAGACCCAGTACTTC. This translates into CASSYQAGKQETQYF.

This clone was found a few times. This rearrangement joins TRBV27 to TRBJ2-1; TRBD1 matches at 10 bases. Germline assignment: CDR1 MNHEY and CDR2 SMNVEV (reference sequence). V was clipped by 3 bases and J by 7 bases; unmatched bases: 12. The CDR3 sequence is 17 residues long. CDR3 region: CASSFLTGGGRENEQFF. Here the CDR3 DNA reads TGTGCCAGCAGTTTCCTGACAGGGGGCGGCCGTGAAAATGAGCAGTTCTTC.

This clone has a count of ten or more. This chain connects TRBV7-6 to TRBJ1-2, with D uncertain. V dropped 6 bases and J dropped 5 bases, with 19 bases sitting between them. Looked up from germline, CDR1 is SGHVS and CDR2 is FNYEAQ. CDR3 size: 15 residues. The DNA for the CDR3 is TGTGCCAGCAGTAACCCCAGGAGGGAGGCGTATGGCTACACCTTC. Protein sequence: CASSNPRREAYGYTF.

This CDR3 reads CASSESFTGTGNYGYTF. The CDR3 DNA reads TGCGCCAGCAGTGAGTCGTTTACCGGGACAGGGAACTATGGCTACACCTTC. This sequence joins TRBV10-2 and TRBJ1-2; 9 nucleotides agree with TRBD1. The CDR3 sequence is 17 residues long. CDR1 and CDR2 from the germline V gene are WSHSY and SAAADI. V trimming: 0 bases; J trimming: 2 bases; junction bases outside the gene matches: 7.

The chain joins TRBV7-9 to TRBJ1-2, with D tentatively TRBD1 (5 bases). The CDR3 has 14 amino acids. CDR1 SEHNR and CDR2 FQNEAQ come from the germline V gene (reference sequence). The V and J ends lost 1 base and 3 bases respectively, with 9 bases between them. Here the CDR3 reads CASSLGRGDYGYTF. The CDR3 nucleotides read TGTGCCAGCAGCTTAGGTAGGGGTGACTATGGCTACACCTTC.

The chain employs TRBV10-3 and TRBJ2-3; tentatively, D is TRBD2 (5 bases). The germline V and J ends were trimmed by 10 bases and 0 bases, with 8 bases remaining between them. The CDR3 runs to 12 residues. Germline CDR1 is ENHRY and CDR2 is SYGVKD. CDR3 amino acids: CATGTSTDTQYF. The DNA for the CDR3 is TGTGCCACGGGAACTAGCACAGATACGCAGTATTTT.

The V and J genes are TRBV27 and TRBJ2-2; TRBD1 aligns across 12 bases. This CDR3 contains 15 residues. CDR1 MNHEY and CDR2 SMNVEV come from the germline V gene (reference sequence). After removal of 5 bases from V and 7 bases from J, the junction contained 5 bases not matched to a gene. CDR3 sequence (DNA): TGTGCCAGCAGTAGGGACAGGGGGCCGTTCGGGGAGCTGTTTTTT. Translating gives CASSRDRGPFGELFF.